This is a list of T cell receptor beta chains from one sample in a study of pediatric ulcerative colitis. Libraries were prepared by immunoSEQ multiplex PCR; TCRdb keeps only in-frame clonotypes and omits some of them. The sample comprises several thousand clones, about nine tenths of which are singletons, and just over 2% rests with the top ten. Sequencing was done on a sample of blood. The source is a boy aged 5-17 years with mild ulcerative colitis. Both conserved end residues are part of each CDR3. A D gene is named only where the DNA matches it firmly. Clone size is stated in some rows and not others, as once, few, many or a class when expanded.

size,J,D,V,CDR3,DNA
NA,TRBJ2-7,NA,TRBV11-2,CASSPTQERFEQYF,TGTGCCAGCAGCCCCACCCAAGAAAGGTTCGAGCAGTACTTC
NA,TRBJ1-4,TRBD1,TRBV5-1,CASSVSGQGSATNEKLFF,TGCGCCAGCAGCGTGTCTGGACAGGGGTCTGCAACTAATGAAAAACTGTTTTTT
NA,TRBJ1-1,TRBD1,TRBV5-6,CASSGDRGRNTEAFF,TGTGCCAGCAGCGGGGACAGGGGACGGAACACTGAAGCTTTCTTT
NA,TRBJ2-7,NA,TRBV5-1,CASSLEGWGTTYEQYF,TGCGCCAGCAGCTTGGAGGGTTGGGGCACTACCTACGAGCAGTACTTC
NA,TRBJ1-1,TRBD1,TRBV5-1,CASSQTGRTEAFF,TGCGCCAGCAGCCAGACAGGGCGCACTGAAGCTTTCTTT
NA,TRBJ1-5,NA,TRBV5-5,CASSLWGGSQPQHF,TGTGCCAGCAGCCTTTGGGGAGGAAGTCAGCCCCAGCATTTT
few,TRBJ1-1,NA,TRBV2,CASSGRVGPEAFF,TGTGCCAGCAGTGGCAGGGTGGGCCCTGAAGCTTTCTTT
NA,TRBJ1-2,TRBD1,TRBV28,CASSPGQGPAGYTF,TGTGCCAGCAGCCCCGGACAGGGTCCAGCTGGCTACACCTTC
NA,TRBJ1-5,NA,TRBV9,CASSVGTGWEPQHF,TGTGCCAGCAGCGTAGGTACAGGGTGGGAGCCCCAGCATTTT
NA,TRBJ2-2,NA,TRBV9,CASSVASGSGELFF,TGTGCCAGCAGCGTAGCTTCGGGCTCCGGGGAGCTGTTTTTT
NA,TRBJ1-3,NA,TRBV28,CASSLPQSSSSGNTIYF,TGTGCCAGCAGTTTACCCCAGAGTTCGAGCTCTGGAAACACCATATATTTT
NA,TRBJ2-2,TRBD1,TRBV7-9,CASSPTGAGELFF,TGTGCCAGCAGCCCGACAGGGGCCGGGGAGCTGTTTTTT
NA,TRBJ1-2,TRBD1,TRBV12-5,CASGFGNDRDFCSGYTF,TGTGCTAGTGGTTTCGGTAACGACAGGGACTTTTGCTCTGGCTACACCTTC
NA,TRBJ2-3,NA,TRBV5-1,CASSVPQGSTDTQYF,TGCGCCAGCAGTGTACCACAGGGATCCACAGATACGCAGTATTTT
NA,TRBJ1-1,NA,TRBV15,CATSRVGWLAGTALREAFF,TGTGCCACCAGCAGAGTGGGATGGCTTGCCGGGACTGCCTTAAGGGAAGCTTTCTTT
once,TRBJ1-3,NA,TRBV6-5,CASRNRVTRGDTIYF,TGTGCCAGCCGCAACAGGGTAACCAGAGGGGACACCATATATTTT
NA,TRBJ1-1,NA,TRBV7-9,CASSPIARREAFF,TGTGCCAGCAGCCCGATCGCCAGAAGAGAAGCTTTCTTT
NA,TRBJ2-1,NA,TRBV6-4,CASSGEHHNEQFF,TGTGCCAGCAGTGGGGAACATCACAATGAGCAGTTCTTC
NA,TRBJ2-7,NA,TRBV6-6,CASSYRRDGYEQYF,TGTGCCAGCAGTTACCGGCGGGACGGCTACGAGCAGTACTTC
once,TRBJ2-3,NA,TRBV28,CASSSPGGDKDTQYF,TGTGCCAGCAGTTCCCCCGGTGGGGATAAAGATACGCAGTATTTT
NA,TRBJ2-1,TRBD2,TRBV7-2,CVSSLGLAGVFEQFF,TGTGTCAGCAGCTTAGGTCTAGCGGGAGTATTTGAGCAGTTCTTC
NA,TRBJ2-7,NA,TRBV7-3,CASSLPQSGEQYF,TGTGCCAGCAGCTTACCCCAGTCGGGCGAGCAGTACTTC
NA,TRBJ1-3,NA,TRBV14,CASSSDSSGNTIYF,TGTGCCAGCAGCTCTGACAGCTCTGGAAACACCATATATTTT
NA,TRBJ2-5,NA,TRBV7-9,CASNRPGIGVETQYF,TGTGCCAGCAATCGCCCCGGGATCGGGGTCGAGACCCAGTACTTC
NA,TRBJ2-2,TRBD2,TRBV15,CAAARGDGELFF,TGTGCCGCAGCCCGGGGGGACGGGGAGCTGTTTTTT
NA,TRBJ2-1,NA,TRBV14,CASSPRKAAIYNEQFF,TGTGCCAGCAGCCCGCGGAAGGCGGCCATTTACAATGAGCAGTTCTTC
NA,TRBJ2-3,NA,TRBV6-1,CASSLRREIDTQYF,TGTGCCAGCAGTCTGAGAAGGGAGATTGATACGCAGTATTTT
NA,TRBJ1-3,NA,TRBV7-9,CASSFFRDVRSGNTIYF,TGTGCCAGCAGTTTCTTCCGGGACGTACGCTCTGGAAACACCATATATTTT
NA,TRBJ2-7,TRBD2,TRBV6-5,CASRELAGGPYEQYF,TGTGCCAGCAGGGAACTAGCGGGAGGGCCCTACGAGCAGTACTTC
NA,TRBJ2-2,NA,TRBV9,CASSVQPPGELFF,TGTGCCAGCAGCGTCCAGCCTCCCGGGGAGCTGTTTTTT
NA,TRBJ1-4,NA,TRBV5-1,CASSPSLTPAYEKLFF,TGCGCCAGCAGCCCCTCCCTGACACCCGCGTATGAAAAACTGTTTTTT
NA,TRBJ2-7,TRBD2,TRBV9,CASSPGTSGGPAVFYEQYF,TGTGCCAGCAGCCCCGGGACTAGCGGGGGTCCAGCGGTCTTCTACGAGCAGTACTTC
few,TRBJ1-3,NA,TRBV7-6,CASSREPSSGNTIYF,TGTGCCAGCAGCCGCGAACCCAGCTCTGGAAACACCATATATTTT
once,TRBJ1-3,NA,TRBV7-9,CASLRERGNTIYF,TGTGCCAGCCTTAGGGAGAGAGGAAACACCATATATTTT
NA,TRBJ2-4,TRBD1,TRBV28,CASSADRATKNIQYF,TGTGCCAGCAGTGCCGACAGGGCTACCAAAAACATTCAGTACTTC
NA,TRBJ2-3,NA,TRBV6-6,CASNLLGTDTQYF,TGTGCCAGCAATTTACTAGGCACAGATACGCAGTATTTT
NA,TRBJ1-4,NA,TRBV13,CASSATTRGAEKLFF,TGTGCCAGCAGCGCCACAACAAGGGGGGCTGAAAAACTGTTTTTT
NA,TRBJ2-5,TRBD1,TRBV28,CASSLGGQGRETQYF,TGTGCCAGCAGTTTAGGAGGACAGGGTCGAGAGACCCAGTACTTC
NA,TRBJ1-1,NA,TRBV6-5,CASMRRVNTEAFF,TGTGCCAGCATGAGGCGAGTGAACACTGAAGCTTTCTTT
NA,TRBJ2-3,NA,TRBV6-1,CASSPEPSTDTQYF,TGTGCCAGCAGCCCCGAGCCGTCCACAGATACGCAGTATTTT
few,TRBJ1-1,NA,TRBV4-2,CASSQEGTLTSEAFF,TGTGCCAGCAGCCAAGAGGGGACTCTGACATCTGAAGCTTTCTTT
NA,TRBJ2-7,TRBD1,TRBV30,CAWDPGQRDEQYF,TGTGCCTGGGACCCGGGACAGCGAGACGAGCAGTACTTC
NA,TRBJ2-1,NA,TRBV19,CASSIDGQVSDEQFF,TGTGCCAGTAGTATAGATGGCCAGGTCTCGGATGAGCAGTTCTTC
NA,TRBJ1-1,TRBD1,TRBV5-4,CASSLERGQNTEAFF,TGTGCCAGCAGCTTGGAAAGGGGGCAAAACACTGAAGCTTTCTTT
NA,TRBJ2-7,NA,TRBV29-1,CSAAATPYEQYF,TGCAGCGCCGCAGCAACCCCCTACGAGCAGTACTTC
NA,TRBJ2-5,NA,TRBV6-5,CASSYSGSLETQYF,TGTGCCAGCAGTTACAGCGGGTCTTTGGAGACCCAGTACTTC
once,TRBJ1-4,NA,TRBV14,CASSQGIGQPNEKLFF,TGTGCCAGCAGCCAAGGGATAGGACAGCCTAATGAAAAACTGTTTTTT
once,TRBJ2-5,TRBD1,TRBV15,CATEQGRFQETQYF,TGTGCCACCGAACAGGGGCGCTTCCAAGAGACCCAGTACTTC
NA,TRBJ2-5,TRBD1,TRBV19,CASSAGQGRLETQYF,TGTGCCAGTAGTGCAGGACAGGGCCGTCTAGAGACCCAGTACTTC
NA,TRBJ2-5,NA,TRBV6-6,CASSRTEETQYF,TGTGCCAGCAGTCGGACAGAAGAGACCCAGTACTTC
NA,TRBJ1-3,NA,TRBV5-5,CASSLVVSGYTIYF,TGTGCCAGCAGCTTAGTAGTCAGCGGCTACACCATATATTTT
NA,TRBJ1-2,TRBD1,TRBV4-1,CASRDRGGGYTF,TGCGCCAGCAGGGACAGGGGCGGAGGCTACACCTTC
NA,TRBJ2-1,TRBD2,TRBV9,CASSAGGLKLAGVVPEQFF,TGTGCCAGCAGCGCGGGGGGACTCAAGCTAGCGGGAGTAGTTCCTGAGCAGTTCTTC
NA,TRBJ1-1,TRBD1,TRBV19,CASSPPGRGFTEAFF,TGTGCCAGTAGTCCTCCGGGCAGGGGGTTCACTGAAGCTTTCTTT
NA,TRBJ2-7,NA,TRBV11-1,CASSPSAGVEQYF,TGTGCCAGCAGCCCCTCTGCCGGTGTAGAGCAGTACTTC
NA,TRBJ2-1,TRBD2,TRBV6-1,CASSVGTRETNEQFF,TGTGCCAGCAGTGTGGGGACTAGGGAGACCAATGAGCAGTTCTTC
NA,TRBJ2-7,TRBD2,TRBV19,CASSIRGGSAYEQYF,TGTGCCAGTAGTATACGGGGCGGGAGTGCCTACGAGCAGTACTTC